Presented here are 9 T cell receptor beta chains from one specimen sequenced in a study of breast tumors, draining lymph nodes, adjacent tissues. TCRdb fed the multiplex PCR reads into MiXCR, producing one record per CDR3 protein. In the table there are about 180,000 distinct CDR3 sequences, roughly 30% of which are singletons. Samples came from axillary lymph nodes draining the breast cancer. Sequencing was done on a sample of axillary lymph node tissue. The receptor source for this set is a female donor with breast cancer. Some clones in this sample may be carry-over from other donors' samples.

As for this clonotype: The junction does not match germline at one end; this may be a read error. The chain joins TRBV7-7 to TRBJ2-5; 9 nucleotides align to TRBD1. This CDR3 has 16 amino acids. CDR1 and CDR2 from the germline V gene are SSHAT and FNYEAQ (reference sequence). The CDR3 is CASSQGQGGDQETQYF. For the CDR3, the DNA is TGTGCTAGCAGCCAGGGACAGGGAGGAGACCAAGAGACCCAGTACTTC.

The chain joins TRBV4-2 to TRBJ1-1; no clear D gene. Germline CDR1 reads LGHNA; CDR2 reads YNFKEQ. The germline V and J ends were trimmed by 2 bases and 6 bases, with 10 bases remaining between them. The CDR3 is made up of 13 amino acids. The CDR3 nucleotides read TGTGCCAGCAGCCAAATTGGGGAATCTGAAGCTTTCTTT. It encodes CASSQIGESEAFF.

This clonotype showed up many times. The genes are TRBV6-5 and TRBJ2-7, with D possibly being TRBD2 (7 bases). V lost 2 bases and J 2 bases, leaving 10 bases between the germline ends. The CDR3 is 14 residues long. Germline CDR1 reads MNHEY; CDR2 reads SVGAGI. The CDR3 loop is CASSYEGGTYEQYF. The CDR3 region has the DNA TGTGCCAGCAGTTACGAGGGGGGGACCTACGAGCAGTACTTC.

This clonotype was detected many times. The V and J genes are TRBV7-9 and TRBJ1-3, with D possibly being TRBD1 (5 bases). The CDR3 loop spans 13 amino acids. Trimming cost V 8 bases and J 2 bases, with 10 bases left between them. The V gene's germline CDR1 is SEHNR and CDR2 FQNEAQ (reference sequence). CDR3 region: CASGRVTGNTIYF. The CDR3 DNA sequence: TGTGCCAGCGGCAGGGTCACTGGAAACACCATATATTTT.

This rearrangement joins TRBV20-1 to TRBJ2-5, with TRBD2 identical over 15 bases. Losses at the gene ends were 6 bases for V and 4 bases for J; bases not matched to a gene: 3. The CDR3 has 14 amino acids. From germline, CDR1 is DFQATT and CDR2 SNEGSKA (reference sequence). The CDR3 protein is CSAGLAGGPETQYF. The CDR3 DNA sequence: TGCAGTGCCGGACTAGCGGGAGGGCCAGAGACCCAGTACTTC.

The table lists this clonotype with many counts. The chain carries TRBV2 and TRBJ2-1, with 7 bases matching TRBD2. The CDR3 length is 15 residues. V lost 2 bases and J lost 6; bases outside the gene matches: 7. CDR1 SNHLY and CDR2 FYNNEI come from the germline V gene. The CDR3 here is CASSEIGLGSNEQFF. CDR3 sequence (DNA): TGTGCCAGCAGTGAAATAGGACTAGGTTCCAATGAGCAGTTCTTC.

As to this clonotype: Germline is not matched at one junction end, which may reflect a read error. The chain recombines TRBV7-2 with TRBJ2-6; 12 bases fit TRBD2. Germline V CDR1 and CDR2: SGHTA, FQGNSA. CDR3 length: 19 amino acids. For the CDR3, the DNA is TGTGCCAGCAGCTTAGCGTCTACTAGCGGGAGGTCTGGGCCCAACGTCCTGACTTTC. This translates into CASSLASTSGRSGPNVLTF.

This rearrangement joins TRBV12-3 or TRBV12-4 to TRBJ1-5; D gene unclear. This CDR3 is 18 amino acids long. Trimming stripped 3 bases from V and 2 bases from J, with 20 bases between. CDR3 loop: CASSFGGSLAWGNQPQHF. The CDR3 DNA follows: TGTGCCAGCAGTTTCGGTGGGTCCCTAGCGTGGGGCAATCAGCCCCAGCATTTT.

Written as DNA, the CDR3 is TGCAGTGCTAGAGCGGGACTAGCGGGGGAGCTGTTTTTT. Protein product: CSARAGLAGELFF. The chain carries TRBV20-1 and TRBJ2-2; 10 nucleotides align to TRBD2. Unmatched junction bases numbered 1, after V lost 1 base and J lost 8 bases. Germline V gene sequence: CDR1 DFQATT, CDR2 SNEGSKA (reference sequence). This CDR3 contains 13 residues.